The clone carrying this TCR beta chain was observed a handful of times. Its antigen is not known. This entry belongs to a study of response to subunit inactivated influenza vaccine. Broader study findings: New T cells are recruited in small numbers by each seasonal influenza vaccination, according to the authors' suggestion.

TCRdb processed the RT-PCR reads anew with MiXCR; each CDR3 protein has one entry. The table has about 520,000 distinct CDR3 sequences, approximately 10% seen once. This CDR3 spans 13 amino acids. Trimming took off 4 bases at V and 5 bases at J, with 12 bases between the two ends. Per the germline V gene, CDR1 is LGHDT and CDR2 is YNNKEL (reference sequence). This receptor was taken from a middle-aged man who received an inactivated influenza vaccine. Sequenced here: PBMCs from blood, sampled about 6 weeks after vaccination. V gene TRBV3-1 combines with J gene TRBJ2-7; possibly TRBD1 or TRBD2 for D (5 bases each). The CDR3 coding sequence is TGTGCCAGCAGCCGGTATGTGGGGGACGAGCAGTACTTC. This codes for CASSRYVGDEQYF.